A single sample is the source of the 22 T cell receptor beta chains below, sequenced in a study of shared T cell receptors in the human thymus. Generated by immunoSEQ multiplex PCR, the TCRdb table keeps only in-frame clones and is missing some. The sample holds under 850,000 clones; roughly 90% are singletons and the top ten take 0.0095% to 0.013%. This same sample was also taken into another study, of human thymus T cells.

Sample: thymocytes. These receptor sequences come from a boy younger than two with a congenital heart defect.

The chain carries TRBV11-2 and TRBJ1-2; D is uncertain. The ends were cut back, 1 base at V and 6 bases at J, with 12 bases in the middle. The CDR3 is 14 residues long. CDR1 SGHAT and CDR2 FQNNGV come from the germline V gene. CDR3: CASSLAAGLHGYTF. For the CDR3, the DNA is TGTGCCAGCAGCTTAGCGGCGGGATTGCATGGCTACACCTTC.

The genes are TRBV7-9 and TRBJ2-7; 13 bases agree with TRBD2. The length of the CDR3 is 18 residues. Germline assignment: CDR1 SEHNR and CDR2 FQNEAQ (reference sequence). V was clipped by 1 base and J by 4 bases; unmatched bases: 10. The CDR3 sequence is CASSLEPHGLAGDYEQYF. CDR3 nucleotides: TGTGCCAGCAGCTTAGAGCCGCATGGACTAGCGGGGGATTACGAGCAGTACTTC.

CDR3 residues: CASSLSQGWYRYF. The CDR3 bases are TGTGCCAGCAGTTTATCGCAGGGTTGGTATAGGTACTTC. The gene calls are TRBV27 and TRBJ2-7, with D perhaps matching TRBD1 (5 bases). The CDR3 spans 13 residues. Germline assignment: CDR1 MNHEY and CDR2 SMNVEV (reference sequence). Trimming took off 0 bases at V and 12 bases at J, with 15 bases between the two ends.

The rearrangement uses TRBV28 and TRBJ2-7; 12 bases line up with TRBD2. CDR1 and CDR2 (germline): MDHEN, SYDVKM. Trimming cost V 0 bases and J 4 bases; bases outside gene matches: 19. CDR3 length: 21 amino acids. CDR3 residues: CASSLCSWVGLAGGPRYEQYF. The CDR3 bases are TGTGCCAGCAGTTTATGTTCGTGGGTTGGGCTAGCGGGAGGGCCTAGGTACGAGCAGTACTTC.

The V and J genes are TRBV7-2 and TRBJ2-1; tentative D call: TRBD1 (5 bases). CDR3 length equals 15 residues. Trimming left V 8 bases short and J 0 bases short, with 14 bases between. Germline CDR1 SGHTA, CDR2 FQGNSA. For the CDR3, the DNA is TGTGCCAGCTTGCGAGACAGATCCTCCTACAATGAGCAGTTCTTC. Translation gives CASLRDRSSYNEQFF.

The chain joins TRBV5-5 to TRBJ2-1, with TRBD2 matching over 10 bases. The CDR3 is 15 amino acids. V gave up 0 bases and J gave up 8 bases; unmatched junction bases: 5. The V gene's germline CDR1 is SGHKS and CDR2 YYEKEE (reference sequence). Written as DNA, the CDR3 is TGTGCCAGCAGCTTGGTACCTAGCGGGAGCCATGAGCAGTTCTTC. Translating it yields CASSLVPSGSHEQFF.

The chain combines TRBV4-3 with TRBJ2-1; 9 bases fit TRBD2. The V gene end was trimmed by 1 base and the J gene end by 5 bases; junction bases not matched to a gene: 3. The length of the CDR3 is 15 residues. CDR1 and CDR2 from the germline V gene are LGHNA and YSLEER. DNA for the CDR3: TGCGCCAGCAGCCAAGCGAGCGGGAGGAACAATGAGCAGTTCTTC. It encodes CASSQASGRNNEQFF.

The CDR3: CASSQALPRDEQFF. As DNA, the CDR3 is TGCGCCAGCAGCCAAGCCCTTCCGCGGGATGAGCAGTTCTTC. J is TRBJ2-1 and V is TRBV4-1, with D possibly being TRBD2 (5 bases). The CDR3 is made up of 14 amino acids. The V gene lost 1 base and the J gene lost 8 bases, with 12 bases spanning the gap. Germline CDR1 MGHRA, CDR2 YSYEKL.

The chain is built from TRBV6-5 and TRBJ1-5; the D is unclear. Germline loops: CDR1 MNHEY, CDR2 SVGAGI. V gave up 6 bases and J gave up 0 bases, with 12 bases separating them. There are 15 residues in the CDR3. The CDR3 is CASSPSLYSNQPQHF. DNA of the CDR3: TGTGCCAGCAGCCCCTCTCTGTATAGCAATCAGCCCCAGCATTTT.

The DNA of the CDR3 is TGTGCCAGCAGTGACAGGGGACGCATGAACACTGAAGCTTTCTTT. Its translation: CASSDRGRMNTEAFF. The chain combines TRBV6-1 with TRBJ1-1; D possibly corresponds to TRBD1 (6 bases). Between the trimmed V and J ends, which lost 3 bases and 0 bases, there was a span of 11 bases. This CDR3 is 15 amino acids long. The V gene's germline CDR1 is MNHNS and CDR2 SASEGT.

The V and J genes are TRBV5-4 and TRBJ1-1, with D possibly matching TRBD1 (5 bases). V shed 5 bases and J shed 7 bases, with 12 bases lying between them. Germline lookup yields CDR1 SGHNT and CDR2 YYREEE (reference sequence). The CDR3 contains 12 residues. CDR3 in amino acids: CASSGEGLEAFF. For the CDR3, the DNA is TGTGCCAGCAGTGGGGAGGGACTTGAAGCTTTCTTT.

This chain joins TRBV14 and TRBJ1-3, with 10 nucleotides matching TRBD1. Germline assignment: CDR1 SGHDN and CDR2 FVKESK. V was pared by 4 bases and J by 3 bases, with 3 bases of the junction left unmatched. This CDR3 region has 15 residues. CDR3 DNA: TGTGCCAGCAGCCCCCGGACAGGGGGTGGAAACACCATATATTTT. This translates into CASSPRTGGGNTIYF.

As regards this clone: Other DNA variants within this sample encode the same CDR3. The chain is built from TRBV6-5 and TRBJ1-1; TRBD1 is a possible D gene (5 bases). Trimming took 7 bases from V and 11 from J, leaving 14 bases between them. The CDR3 contains 11 residues. Germline V gives CDR1 MNHEY, CDR2 SVGAGI. This CDR3 is CASNGQGRAFF. The CDR3 bases are TGTGCCAGCAACGGACAAGGTCGGGCTTTCTTT.

This clone has a handful of counts. The chain recombines TRBV4-1 with TRBJ2-1; 11 nucleotides match TRBD2. Per germline, CDR1 MGHRA and CDR2 YSYEKL. This CDR3 has 18 residues. The V gene end was trimmed by 4 bases and the J gene end by 4 bases; junction bases not matched to a gene: 12. In DNA form, the CDR3 reads TGCGCCAGCAGCCGACCATTCCTCACTAGCGGGAGTTACAATGAGCAGTTCTTC. Translated: CASSRPFLTSGSYNEQFF.

This clone turned up a few times. The chain is built from TRBV7-9 and TRBJ2-3; 10 bases fit TRBD2. Germline CDR1 SEHNR, CDR2 FQNEAQ (reference sequence). This CDR3 has 15 amino acids. Trimming cost V 5 bases and J 2 bases; bases outside gene matches: 4. The CDR3 region has the DNA TGTGCCAGCAGCGCGGGACTAGCGTTCACAGATACGCAGTATTTT. Its protein product is CASSAGLAFTDTQYF.

This chain connects TRBV11-2 to TRBJ1-1; a weak D match, TRBD1 (5 bases). Deletions cut 5 bases from V and 7 bases from J, with 11 bases between. Germline CDR1 SGHAT, CDR2 FQNNGV. This CDR3 has 12 residues. CDR3 residues: CASSPGHNEAFF. The CDR3 DNA follows: TGTGCCAGCAGCCCAGGACATAATGAAGCTTTCTTT. The whole variable domain, remainder taken from reference TRBV11-2 and TRBJ1-1, is EAGVAQSPRYKIIEKRQSVAFWCNPISGHATLYWYQQILGQGPKLLIQFQNNGVVDDSQLPKDRFSAERLKGVDSTLKIQPAKLEDSAVYLCASSPGHNEAFFGQGTRLTVV.

V and J are TRBV7-6 and TRBJ2-5; tentatively, D is TRBD2 (6 bases). The CDR3 totals 14 residues. Germline CDR1 SGHVS, CDR2 FNYEAQ. Trimming shortened V by 5 bases and J by 2 bases, and 12 bases separated the two germline ends. The CDR3 bases are TGTGCCAGCAGCCCCCTAGCGAGGCAAGAGACCCAGTACTTC. Its protein product is CASSPLARQETQYF.

The rearrangement uses TRBV18 and TRBJ1-1; D unclear. V lost 6 bases, J lost 6 bases, and 14 bases lay in between. The CDR3 covers 13 residues. Germline V gene lookup returns CDR1 KGHSH and CDR2 LQKENI. The CDR3 reads CASSRGEIAEAFF. CDR3 DNA: TGTGCCAGCTCTCGCGGGGAGATAGCTGAAGCTTTCTTT.

This clone was found once. The chain recombines TRBV4-3 with TRBJ2-3; 8 bases agree with TRBD1. The germline gives CDR1 LGHNA, CDR2 YSLEER. V trimming: 3 bases; J trimming: 5 bases; junction bases outside the gene matches: 13. There are 17 residues in the CDR3. In nucleotides, the CDR3 is TGCGCCAGCAGCCAGTTCGCGAAGCCAGGGGGCAAAGATACGCAGTATTTT. The encoded protein is CASSQFAKPGGKDTQYF.

The chain joins TRBV2 to TRBJ2-7; possible D gene TRBD1, 6 bases. The germline V gene encodes CDR1 SNHLY and CDR2 FYNNEI. Trimming took off 6 bases at V and 1 base at J, with 10 bases between the two ends. This CDR3 spans 13 amino acids. The CDR3 region is CASSRGQSYEQYF. The CDR3 bases are TGTGCCAGCAGCAGGGGCCAATCCTACGAGCAGTACTTC.

This clone was seen a handful of times. V and J are TRBV20-1 and TRBJ1-1; no reliable D call. The V gene lost 5 bases and the J gene lost 11 bases, with 6 bases spanning the gap. Germline V gene data show CDR1 as DFQATT and CDR2 as SNEGSKA (reference sequence). There are 8 residues in the CDR3. The CDR3, as DNA: TGCAGTGCTGGCTCCGCTTTCTTT. Its translation: CSAGSAFF.

The chain combines TRBV29-1 with TRBJ2-7; 7 bases map to TRBD2. The CDR3 spans 14 residues. Trimming removed 4 bases from V and 0 bases from J; junction bases left unmatched: 6. CDR1 is SQVTM, CDR2 ANQGSEA, per germline. CDR3 DNA: TGCAGCGTTGCCCGAGCTAGCGGCTCCTACGAGCAGTACTTC. Residues: CSVARASGSYEQYF.